This T cell receptor beta chain was found in a study of CD8 T cells in ankylosing spondylitis. Study-level points and caveats: Matched synovial fluid from ankylosing spondylitis patients was reported to be enriched for disease-linked clones.

In its sample, this clonotype was seen many times. What it binds is not known. With 1 base removed from V and 0 bases from J, the gap between germline ends came to 12 bases. This CDR3 contains 16 residues. Germline V lookup: CDR1 SGDLS, CDR2 YYNGEE. TCRdb reanalysed the 5' RACE reads using MiXCR and keeps one entry per CDR3 protein. The table shows some 25,000 distinct CDR3 sequences, with just over 2.5% occurring only once. This chain uses TRBV9 with TRBJ2-3; D is uncertain. The sample taken for sequencing was blood, either unsorted or a sorted T cell fraction (not recorded which). This sequence was found in a female donor with ankylosing spondylitis or in good health (not recorded which). CDR3 amino acids: CASSVHALGSTDTQYF. The CDR3 DNA is TGTGCCAGCAGCGTACACGCGCTGGGGAGCACAGATACGCAGTATTTT.